These T cell receptor beta chains were read from a single sample in a study of response to subunit inactivated influenza vaccine. TCRdb redid the calling of the RT-PCR reads with MiXCR, one entry per CDR3 protein. The profile shows just under 250,000 distinct CDR3 sequences, about 12% of them singletons. The sequences come from non-naive T cells sorted from PBMCs, collected approximately 15 days before vaccination. These receptors all stem from a man over 45 who received an inactivated influenza vaccine. Each CDR3 is given with its conserved first and last residue. Each record gives: V gene, clone size, D gene, J gene, CDR3 protein, CDR3 DNA. The D gene is left open where the match is weak. The size of a clone is reported for some rows only, either as once, few or many, or as a class for expanded clones.

>TRBV29-1|many|NA|TRBJ1-2
CSVASGTPLYGYTF
TGCAGCGTAGCGTCCGGGACACCTCTCTATGGCTACACCTTC
>TRBV10-2|NA|NA|TRBJ2-3
CASSESGGATGNTQYF
TGCGCCAGCAGTGAGTCAGGGGGGGCCACGGGAAATACGCAGTATTTT
>TRBV24-1|many|NA|TRBJ2-5
CATSFWQQETQYF
TGTGCCACCAGCTTCTGGCAGCAGGAGACCCAGTACTTC
>TRBV7-2|NA|NA|TRBJ2-5
CASSLSWETQYF
TGTGCCAGCAGCCTTAGCTGGGAGACCCAGTACTTC
>TRBV18|few|TRBD1|TRBJ1-4
CASSSMTGSTNEKLFF
TGTGCCAGCTCATCTATGACAGGGAGCACTAATGAAAAACTGTTTTTT
>TRBV9|NA|NA|TRBJ1-2
CASSPGDTGNYGYTF
TGTGCCAGCAGCCCCGGCGATACAGGAAACTATGGCTACACCTTC
>TRBV10-3|few|NA|TRBJ2-7
CAISGGRIYQYF
TGTGCCATCAGTGGGGGACGCATCTACCAGTACTTC
>TRBV7-2|many|NA|TRBJ2-7
CASSLVTGQYF
TGTGCCAGCAGCTTAGTAACAGGGCAGTACTTC
>TRBV3-1|few|NA|TRBJ1-5
CASSQTAYSNQPQHF
TGTGCCAGCAGCCAAACGGCATATAGCAATCAGCCCCAGCATTTT
>TRBV29-1|few|NA|TRBJ1-2
CSVGVGGNYGYTF
TGCAGCGTTGGAGTCGGGGGGAACTATGGCTACACCTTC
>TRBV29-1|many|TRBD2|TRBJ2-1
CSVVAGKGQFF
TGCAGCGTCGTAGCGGGAAAGGGGCAGTTCTTC
>TRBV24-1|many|TRBD2|TRBJ2-3
CATSGTSGKTNTDTQYF
TGTGCCACCAGTGGGACTAGCGGGAAAACAAACACAGATACGCAGTATTTT
>TRBV20-1|NA|NA|TRBJ2-2
CSASQTSPGELFF
TGCAGTGCTAGTCAGACGAGCCCCGGGGAGCTGTTTTTT
>TRBV12-3/TRBV12-4|many|NA|TRBJ2-5
CASSLGPKRETQYF
TGTGCCAGCAGTCTAGGACCGAAGAGGGAGACCCAGTACTTC
>TRBV2|few|NA|TRBJ2-2
CASSGAGTGELFF
TGTGCCAGCAGTGGGGCAGGCACCGGGGAGCTGTTTTTT
>TRBV6-2/TRBV6-3|many|NA|TRBJ2-3
CASSAGLTGTQYF
TGTGCCAGCAGTGCTGGACTAACGGGTACGCAGTATTTT